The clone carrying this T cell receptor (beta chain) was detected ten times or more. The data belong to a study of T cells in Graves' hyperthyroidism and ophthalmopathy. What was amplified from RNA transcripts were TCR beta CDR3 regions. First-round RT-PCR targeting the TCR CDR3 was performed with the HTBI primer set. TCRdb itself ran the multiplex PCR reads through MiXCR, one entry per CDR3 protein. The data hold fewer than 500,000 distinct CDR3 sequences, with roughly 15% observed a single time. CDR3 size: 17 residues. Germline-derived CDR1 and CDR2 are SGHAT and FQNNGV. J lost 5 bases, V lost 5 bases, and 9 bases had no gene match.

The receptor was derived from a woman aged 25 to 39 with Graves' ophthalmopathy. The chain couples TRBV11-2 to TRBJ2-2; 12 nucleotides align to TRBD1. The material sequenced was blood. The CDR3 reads CASSRGTGGFSTGELFF. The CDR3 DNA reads TGTGCCAGCAGCCGAGGGACAGGGGGCTTCAGTACCGGGGAGCTGTTTTTT.